The table lists the clone carrying this TCR beta chain with many counts. A universal primer site came from template switching; cDNA carried unique molecular identifiers. MiXCR, applied by TCRdb to the 5' RACE reads, yields one record per CDR3 protein. The sample lists 350,000 to 450,000 distinct CDR3 sequences, about 18% seen once, with around 12% in the top ten. These data come from a study of identical twins. The trim removed 1 base at V and 6 bases at J, leaving 8 bases unmatched. The CDR3 length is 15 residues. Per the germline V gene, CDR1 is SGHTA and CDR2 is FQGNSA. Sequencing was done on a sample of naive T cells sorted from blood. The receptor was derived from a man aged 45-65 years in good health. The chain carries TRBV7-2 and TRBJ2-7, with 8 bases matching TRBD2. CDR3 residues: CASSLGGTSFSEQYF. In DNA, the CDR3 is TGTGCCAGCAGCTTAGGGGGGACTAGTTTTTCCGAGCAGTACTTC.